In its sample, the clone carrying this T cell receptor (beta chain) was seen once. The target antigen is unknown. The data derive from a study of cytomegalovirus exposure and HLA in healthy donors. Study-level findings and limits: The study labeled fewer than 200 TCR beta chains cytomegalovirus-associated.

Assay used: immunoSEQ multiplex PCR; TCRdb lists only in-frame clones, some missing. The sample shows roughly 60,000 clones, roughly nine tenths of them seen only once. Germline values: CDR1 LGHNA, CDR2 YNFKEQ. V dropped 0 bases and J dropped 3 bases, with 15 bases sitting between them. This CDR3 is built from 17 residues. The sequenced material came from PBMCs. The clonotype was recovered from a woman under 40 in good health and CMV-seronegative. The chain links TRBV4-2 to TRBJ2-1, with D possibly matching TRBD2 (6 bases). The CDR3 spells CASSQDSSEEIYNEQFF. The CDR3 DNA sequence: TGTGCCAGCAGCCAAGATTCTAGCGAAGAGATCTACAATGAGCAGTTCTTC.